Shown below are 8 T cell receptor beta chains from a single sample sequenced in a study of cytomegalovirus exposure and HLA in healthy donors. It was with 60 Vbeta and 13 Jbeta primers that the PCR ran. Only in-frame clones appear in the TCRdb table, and some are missing; sequencing was by immunoSEQ multiplex PCR. The sample's table shows approximately 120,000 clones. The sample comprised PBMCs. Every receptor here comes from a man aged 30 to 45 in good health and CMV-seronegative.

CDR3 loop: CASSRGNCSQPQHF. The CDR3 region has the DNA TGCGCCAGCAGTCGGGGGAATTGTTCTCAGCCCCAGCATTTT. The chain couples TRBV10-1 to TRBJ1-5; tentatively, D is TRBD1 (5 bases). V was cut by 5 bases and J by 6 bases, with 14 bases left in between. The CDR3 is 14 residues long. Germline V gives CDR1 WNHNN, CDR2 SYGVQD (reference sequence).

The V call is TRBV27, the J call TRBJ2-5; D is ambiguous. The germline V gene encodes CDR1 MNHEY and CDR2 SMNVEV (reference sequence). Deletions cut 0 bases from V and 3 bases from J, with 8 bases between. The CDR3 has 14 amino acids. The chain's CDR3 is CASSLSWPKETQYF. The DNA for the CDR3 is TGTGCCAGCAGTTTATCCTGGCCAAAAGAGACCCAGTACTTC.

The chain recombines TRBV2 with TRBJ1-1; TRBD1 aligns across 10 bases. Per the germline V gene, CDR1 is SNHLY and CDR2 is FYNNEI. The junction had 6 bases not matched to a gene; V was cut back by 7 bases and J by 1 base. The CDR3 covers 15 residues. CDR3 DNA: TGTGCCAGCAATGGACAGGGGGAGAAGAACACTGAAGCTTTCTTT. The encoded protein is CASNGQGEKNTEAFF.

The V call is TRBV4-2, the J call TRBJ2-1, with D uncertain. This CDR3 is 12 amino acids long. Deletions cut 0 bases from V and 7 bases from J, with 4 bases between. CDR1 is LGHNA, CDR2 YNFKEQ, per germline. This CDR3 is CASSQDRNEQFF. The CDR3 DNA sequence: TGTGCCAGCAGCCAAGATCGTAATGAGCAGTTCTTC.

V is TRBV6-1 and J is TRBJ2-7; D may be TRBD1 (7 bases). The germline CDR1 and CDR2 sequences are MNHNS and SASEGT. The length of the CDR3 is 14 residues. The V and J ends lost 6 bases and 3 bases respectively, with 15 bases between them. CDR3 DNA sequence: TGTGCCAGCAGAGGAGGGGGCAGGGTCTACGAGCAGTACTTC. Translation gives CASRGGGRVYEQYF.

This chain connects TRBV10-2 to TRBJ1-2, with 9 bases aligning to TRBD1. The CDR3 covers 14 residues. The V segment lost 2 bases and the J segment 4 bases; nucleotides outside the gene matches: 2. The germline gives CDR1 WSHSY, CDR2 SAAADI. CDR3 coding DNA: TGCGCCAGCAGTGAGGGACAGGGGCCCTATGGCTACACCTTC. Its translation is CASSEGQGPYGYTF.

The genes are TRBV28 and TRBJ1-2; D call uncertain. Germline CDR1 is MDHEN and CDR2 is SYDVKM. V was shortened by 4 bases and J by 4 bases, with 13 bases between the two germline ends. The CDR3 runs 14 residues. The CDR3 DNA reads TGTGCCAGCAGTTCTTTAACGGCGGGCTATGGCTACACCTTC. It encodes CASSSLTAGYGYTF.

CDR3 sequence: CASSGPAGWGYTF. In DNA, the CDR3 is TGTGCCAGCAGCGGGCCTGCGGGATGGGGCTACACCTTC. The chain uses TRBV9 and TRBJ1-2; D is uncertain. The CDR3 spans 13 residues. V lost 3 bases and J 8 bases, leaving 14 bases between the germline ends. Looked up from germline, CDR1 is SGDLS and CDR2 is YYNGEE.